This TCR beta chain was sequenced during a study of technical replicates of blood from a handful of donors. Profiling relied on immunoSEQ multiplex PCR, and the TCRdb table lists in-frame clones only, not all of them. Of 81,000 or so clones in the sample, about 97% were seen once. This TCR derives from a human donor in good health. Sequenced sample: T cells isolated from PBMCs.

CDR3: CASSDRDNSPLHF. DNA of the CDR3: TGCGCCAGCAGCGACAGGGACAATTCACCCCTCCACTTT. The chain joins TRBV5-1 to TRBJ1-6, with 7 positions matching TRBD1. The CDR3 sequence is 13 residues long. J gave up 7 bases and V 4 bases, and 2 bases lay outside the gene matches. The germline CDR1 and CDR2 sequences are SGHRS and YFSETQ.